Each of the 30 T cell receptor beta chains below was sequenced from the same sample in a study of shared clonotypes between healthy human individuals. Clones were sequenced by immunoSEQ multiplex PCR, and TCRdb holds only the in-frame ones, with some missing. This table has roughly 2,000,000 clones, 80% to 95% appearing once. In the naive CD8 group, cells lacked CD45RO and were positively selected for CCR7, so terminally differentiated effector memory CD45RA+ cells were left out. The sequenced sample was naive CD8+ T cells from PBMCs. Receptor source: a man younger than 35 in good health. Some clones in this sample may be carry-over from other donors' samples.

This chain joins TRBV4-1 and TRBJ1-2, with D possibly TRBD1 on 5 matching bases. Germline V gene sequence: CDR1 MGHRA, CDR2 YSYEKL. The V end lost 4 bases, the J end lost 4 bases, and 7 bases lay between the germline ends. The CDR3 is made up of 12 amino acids. CDR3 loop: CASSPGGYGYTF. The DNA of the CDR3 is TGCGCCAGCAGCCCGGGGGGCTATGGCTACACCTTC.

The chain carries TRBV4-1 and TRBJ2-5; weak D call: TRBD2 (6 bases). V lost 0 bases to trimming and J lost 1 base, with 12 bases between them. Per germline, CDR1 MGHRA and CDR2 YSYEKL. The CDR3 sequence is 16 residues long. The CDR3 here is CASSQEGGTFQETQYF. As DNA, the CDR3 is TGCGCCAGCAGCCAAGAGGGCGGGACCTTCCAAGAGACCCAGTACTTC.

This chain joins TRBV28 and TRBJ2-2; 7 nucleotides align to TRBD1. Germline trimming cut 3 bases from V and 2 bases from J; bases unmatched to any gene: 3. Germline V lookup: CDR1 MDHEN, CDR2 SYDVKM. CDR3 length: 15 residues. The CDR3 is CASSLTGINTGELFF. In nucleotides, the CDR3 is TGTGCCAGCAGTTTGACAGGGATCAACACCGGGGAGCTGTTTTTT.

V is TRBV30 and J is TRBJ1-5; D is ambiguous. V shed 0 bases and J shed 4 bases, with 7 bases lying between them. This CDR3 comprises 13 residues. CDR1 GTSNPN and CDR2 SVGIG come from the germline V gene (reference sequence). CDR3 coding DNA: TGTGCCTGGAGTGTACAGCAGAATCAGCCCCAGCATTTT. Its translation is CAWSVQQNQPQHF.

V usage is TRBV4-1 and J usage is TRBJ2-7, with D unresolved. Looked up from germline, CDR1 is MGHRA and CDR2 is YSYEKL. There are 14 residues in the CDR3. Trimming shortened V by 1 base and J by 6 bases, and 13 bases separated the two germline ends. CDR3 DNA sequence: TGCGCCAGCAGCCAAGCGGTCCCTATAAGCGAGCAGTACTTC. Protein product: CASSQAVPISEQYF.

In this sample, this clone turned up a few times. The chain couples TRBV29-1 to TRBJ1-1; 9 nucleotides match TRBD1. The length of the CDR3 is 13 residues. In germline, CDR1 is SQVTM, CDR2 ANQGSEA. Trimming took 6 bases from V and 4 from J; bases not matched to a gene: 6. The CDR3 reads CSVRDRDGTEAFF. CDR3 sequence (DNA): TGCAGCGTCCGGGACAGGGACGGCACTGAAGCTTTCTTT.

The DNA for the CDR3 is TGTGCCAGCAGTTTTCAGGGGTCCAAAAACATTCAGTACTTC. Its protein product is CASSFQGSKNIQYF. The V call is TRBV27, the J call TRBJ2-4, with a possible D match to TRBD1 (6 bases). CDR1 is MNHEY and CDR2 is SMNVEV in the germline V gene (reference sequence). The CDR3 is 14 amino acids. V lost 3 bases and J 2 bases, leaving 8 bases between the germline ends.

The V gene is TRBV2, the J gene TRBJ1-3; the D is unclear. Germline V lookup: CDR1 SNHLY, CDR2 FYNNEI. V lost 5 bases and J lost 4, with 18 bases in between. The CDR3 has 16 amino acids. The CDR3 DNA reads TGTGCCAGCAGTCCGAGAGTGTTGCAGAGAGGAAACACCATATATTTT. The encoded protein is CASSPRVLQRGNTIYF.

This chain joins TRBV6-1 and TRBJ2-7, with D unresolved. Germline V gene data show CDR1 as MNHNS and CDR2 as SASEGT. Trimming took off 1 base at V and 3 bases at J, with 10 bases between the two ends. This CDR3 comprises 14 residues. CDR3: CASSEVGTNYEQYF. CDR3 nucleotides: TGTGCCAGCAGTGAAGTGGGTACAAACTACGAGCAGTACTTC.

This clone appeared a single time. The gene calls are TRBV19 and TRBJ2-5; the D gene is possibly TRBD1 (6 bases). Germline V gene sequence: CDR1 LNHDA, CDR2 SQIVND (reference sequence). V was trimmed by 4 bases and J by 4 bases, leaving 13 bases between them. This CDR3 has 14 residues. CDR3 residues: CASSNASDRETQYF. The DNA for the CDR3 is TGTGCCAGTAGTAACGCCTCGGACAGAGAGACCCAGTACTTC.

This chain joins TRBV27 and TRBJ1-5; the match to TRBD1 covers 10 bases. Germline V CDR1 and CDR2: MNHEY, SMNVEV (reference sequence). J lost 7 bases, V lost 4 bases, and 1 base had no gene match. This CDR3 region has 13 residues. This CDR3 is CASSWDRGQPQHF. CDR3 DNA: TGTGCCAGCAGTTGGGACAGGGGACAGCCCCAGCATTTT.

The genes are TRBV6-4 and TRBJ2-1, with D unclear. CDR1 is MRHNA and CDR2 is SNTAGT in the germline V gene. Trimming pared 6 bases from V and 4 bases from J, leaving 19 bases between. The CDR3 is made up of 16 amino acids. CDR3 DNA: TGTGCCAGCAGCGACATCACCCGGGCCAATTACAATGAGCAGTTCTTC. Translated, it gives CASSDITRANYNEQFF.

The chain recombines TRBV19 with TRBJ2-7; 7 nucleotides align to TRBD1. The CDR3 sequence is 13 residues long. Losses at the gene ends were 1 base for V and 6 bases for J; bases not matched to a gene: 3. CDR1 LNHDA and CDR2 SQIVND come from the germline V gene (reference sequence). The CDR3 loop reads CASSIVGDSEQYF. DNA for the CDR3: TGTGCCAGTAGTATAGTAGGGGACAGCGAGCAGTACTTC.

J is TRBJ2-5 and V is TRBV11-2; 12 bases line up with TRBD2. Trimming removed 1 base from V and 5 bases from J; junction bases left unmatched: 8. Germline values: CDR1 SGHAT, CDR2 FQNNGV. There are 17 residues in the CDR3. This chain's CDR3 is CASSLVYRTSGKETQYF. CDR3 in DNA: TGTGCCAGCAGCTTAGTATACCGGACTAGCGGGAAGGAGACCCAGTACTTC.

The rearrangement joins TRBV28 to TRBJ2-1; D is undetermined. Germline assignment: CDR1 MDHEN and CDR2 SYDVKM. V shed 2 bases and J shed 2 bases, with 10 bases lying between them. The length of the CDR3 is 15 residues. CDR3 amino acids: CASSLGGRTYNEQFF. The CDR3 nucleotides are TGTGCCAGCAGTTTAGGCGGACGCACCTACAATGAGCAGTTCTTC.

The J gene is TRBJ2-2, the V gene TRBV11-2, with 12 bases matching TRBD2. The trim removed 3 bases at V and 4 bases at J, leaving 3 bases unmatched. The CDR3 extends over 16 amino acids. CDR1 and CDR2 (germline): SGHAT, FQNNGV. CDR3 amino acids: CASSFPSGRATGELFF. CDR3 in DNA: TGTGCCAGCAGCTTCCCTAGCGGGAGGGCCACCGGGGAGCTGTTTTTT.

The V and J genes are TRBV5-6 and TRBJ1-4; TRBD1 is a possible D gene (5 bases). This CDR3 contains 14 residues. Trimming took 4 bases from V and 6 from J, leaving 13 bases between them. Germline CDR1 and CDR2: SGHDT and YYEEEE. This chain's CDR3 is CASSRLGDDEKLFF. In nucleotides, the CDR3 is TGTGCCAGCAGCCGTCTGGGGGACGATGAAAAACTGTTTTTT.

The J gene is TRBJ1-2, the V gene TRBV27, with D possibly TRBD1 on 5 matching bases. The CDR3 runs to 13 residues. Trimming took 5 bases from V and 7 from J, leaving 14 bases between them. CDR1 and CDR2 from the germline V gene are MNHEY and SMNVEV (reference sequence). CDR3 sequence: CASSPWDLSGYTF. DNA for the CDR3: TGTGCCAGCAGTCCTTGGGACCTTTCTGGCTACACCTTC.

This clone came up once. The chain uses TRBV19 and TRBJ2-5; 8 bases line up with TRBD1. J was trimmed by 4 bases and V by 10 bases; bases with no gene match: 8. Germline CDR1 and CDR2: LNHDA and SQIVND (reference sequence). The CDR3 contains 13 residues. CDR3 sequence: CATSGTGLETQYF. The CDR3, as DNA: TGTGCCACCTCCGGGACAGGATTAGAGACCCAGTACTTC. Drawing the rest from reference TRBV19 and TRBJ2-5, the complete variable domain is DGGITQSPKYLFRKEGQNVTLSCEQNLNHDAMYWYRQDPGQGLRLIYYSQIVNDFQKGDIAEGYSVSREKKESFPLTVTSAQKNPTAFYLCATSGTGLETQYFGPGTRLLVL.

The chain has TRBV4-1 and TRBJ1-4, with D unclear. The V gene lost 4 bases and the J gene lost 8 bases, with 20 bases spanning the gap. The CDR3 is 16 amino acids. Germline V gene sequence: CDR1 MGHRA, CDR2 YSYEKL. The DNA of the CDR3 is TGCGCCAGCAGCCGACAAGCTGGCGCTGAGGGCGAAAAACTGTTTTTT. Translated: CASSRQAGAEGEKLFF.

The chain has TRBV27 and TRBJ2-7; D is possibly TRBD2 (6 bases). V lost 4 bases, J lost 0 bases, and 13 bases lay in between. There are 15 residues in the CDR3. Germline CDR1 MNHEY, CDR2 SMNVEV (reference sequence). The CDR3 DNA reads TGTGCCAGCAGTTCCTTAGCGGAAGACTCCTACGAGCAGTACTTC. It encodes CASSSLAEDSYEQYF.

The V and J genes are TRBV19 and TRBJ1-5, with 11 nucleotides matching TRBD1. V shed 5 bases, J shed 5 bases, and the junction held 5 bases outside the gene matches. This CDR3 is built from 15 residues. CDR1 LNHDA and CDR2 SQIVND come from the germline V gene (reference sequence). CDR3 sequence: CASSGGTGGYQPQHF. CDR3 DNA sequence: TGTGCCAGTAGTGGGGGGACAGGGGGGTATCAGCCCCAGCATTTT.

This clone was counted a single time. The gene calls are TRBV11-1 and TRBJ2-4, with unresolved D. Germline V lookup: CDR1 SGHAT, CDR2 FQDESV (reference sequence). V lost 4 bases, J lost 0 bases, and 13 bases lay in between. The CDR3 extends over 16 amino acids. This chain's CDR3 is CASSSREALAKNIQYF. In DNA, the CDR3 is TGTGCCAGCAGCTCGCGCGAGGCTCTAGCCAAAAACATTCAGTACTTC.

A word on this clone: Other DNA sequences in this sample translate to the same CDR3. This rearrangement joins TRBV18 to TRBJ1-2; D is unresolved. V was clipped by 5 bases and J by 4 bases, with 8 bases between them. Germline CDR1 and CDR2: KGHSH and LQKENI. The CDR3 is made up of 12 amino acids. CDR3 in amino acids: CASSSDTYGYTF. For the CDR3, the DNA is TGTGCCAGCTCATCCGACACCTATGGCTACACCTTC.

The chain links TRBV29-1 to TRBJ2-1; D might be TRBD1 or TRBD2, each matching 6 bases. Germline CDR1 is SQVTM and CDR2 is ANQGSEA. The V and J ends lost 3 bases and 5 bases respectively, with 11 bases between them. This CDR3 has 13 amino acids. The CDR3 here is CSVDGGTNNEQFF. CDR3 coding DNA: TGCAGCGTTGATGGCGGGACAAACAATGAGCAGTTCTTC.

V is TRBV4-1 and J is TRBJ2-7; D is possibly TRBD1 (6 bases). Trimming took 5 bases from V and 0 from J, leaving 14 bases between them. The CDR3 contains 15 residues. Germline lookup yields CDR1 MGHRA and CDR2 YSYEKL. CDR3 residues: CASSSRLTGSYEQYF. CDR3 nucleotides: TGCGCCAGCAGCTCAAGATTGACAGGCTCCTACGAGCAGTACTTC.

The chain couples TRBV5-1 to TRBJ2-3; 7 positions agree with TRBD2. Trimming took 0 bases from V and 2 from J; bases not matched to a gene: 9. This CDR3 comprises 17 residues. Germline loops: CDR1 SGHRS, CDR2 YFSETQ. CDR3 amino acids: CASSLAFGGRDTDTQYF. Written as DNA, the CDR3 is TGCGCCAGCAGCTTGGCCTTCGGCGGGAGAGACACAGATACGCAGTATTTT.

To note about this clone: Germline is not matched at one junction end, which may reflect a read error. This rearrangement joins TRBV7-2 to TRBJ1-2, with D hard to call. The CDR3 is 14 amino acids. Germline CDR1 is SGHTA and CDR2 is FQGNSA. CDR3 coding DNA: TGTGCCAGCAGCGTAGCCCGGGGTTACTATGGCTACACCTTC. It is translated as CASSVARGYYGYTF.

The chain carries TRBV27 and TRBJ1-2; D unresolved. This CDR3 is 15 amino acids long. Germline CDR1 is MNHEY and CDR2 is SMNVEV (reference sequence). Deletions cut 5 bases from V and 0 bases from J, with 13 bases between. The CDR3 DNA is TGTGCCAGCAGTACCAAGGACGGAACTAACTATGGCTACACCTTC. Translated, it gives CASSTKDGTNYGYTF.

This chain joins TRBV11-2 and TRBJ2-1, with 7 bases lining up with TRBD2. The ends lost 5 bases at V and 5 bases at J; junction bases unmatched: 9. The CDR3 totals 15 residues. Germline CDR1 is SGHAT and CDR2 is FQNNGV. CDR3 coding DNA: TGTGCCAGCAGCATAAATTGGAGCGGGAACAATGAGCAGTTCTTC. Translation: CASSINWSGNNEQFF.